Each of the 5 T cell receptor beta chains below was sequenced from the same sample in a study of CD8+ T cells in alopecia areata. cDNA serving as the sequencing template came from extracted, reverse transcribed RNA. Method: immunoSEQ multiplex PCR; TCRdb's copy keeps in-frame clones and lacks some. The profile shows roughly 220,000 clones, over 60% of them singletons. Treatment denoted: oral pan-JAK inhibitor, 5-10 mg twice daily. Sequences were derived from CD4+ T cells sorted from blood, sampled around week 44, from a patient treated with tofacitinib. The receptors derive from a human donor with alopecia areata.

The V gene is TRBV10-3, the J gene TRBJ2-1; D might be TRBD2 (5 bases). From germline, CDR1 is ENHRY and CDR2 SYGVKD. V was trimmed by 6 bases and J by 8 bases, leaving 14 bases between them. The CDR3 consists of 13 residues. The CDR3 region has the DNA TGTGCCATCAGCCCCCGACCCGGGGATGAGCAGTTCTTC. Its protein product is CAISPRPGDEQFF.

The V and J genes are TRBV30 and TRBJ1-1, with D possibly TRBD1 on 5 matching bases. The CDR3 length is 12 residues. The V gene's germline CDR1 is GTSNPN and CDR2 SVGIG (reference sequence). Deletions cut 3 bases from V and 8 bases from J, with 13 bases between. The CDR3 sequence is CAWSPGPPEAFF. The CDR3 DNA reads TGTGCCTGGAGCCCGGGACCGCCGGAAGCTTTCTTT.

CDR3: CASSSRGVDEQYF. In DNA, the CDR3 is TGTGCCAGCAGTAGCAGGGGCGTCGACGAGCAGTACTTC. The chain couples TRBV27 to TRBJ2-7, with D maybe TRBD1 (6 bases). Deletions cut 5 bases from V and 5 bases from J, with 13 bases between. The germline V gene has CDR1 MNHEY and CDR2 SMNVEV (reference sequence). The CDR3 spans 13 residues.

V is TRBV6-6 and J is TRBJ2-7; D remains ambiguous. The CDR3 loop spans 13 amino acids. Trimming took off 8 bases at V and 6 bases at J, with 17 bases between the two ends. CDR1 is MNHNY and CDR2 is SVGAGI in the germline V gene (reference sequence). CDR3 sequence reads: CASFGQVGLEQYF. The CDR3 coding sequence is TGTGCCAGCTTCGGTCAAGTGGGTCTCGAGCAGTACTTC.

This chain links TRBV7-2 with TRBJ2-2; perhaps TRBD2 as D (5 bases). The CDR3 is 14 amino acids. Trimming took off 7 bases at V and 3 bases at J, with 12 bases between the two ends. CDR1 and CDR2 from the germline V gene are SGHTA and FQGNSA. CDR3 sequence: CASTITRDTGELFF. The CDR3 nucleotides read TGTGCCAGCACCATCACGAGGGACACCGGGGAGCTGTTTTTT.